The clone carrying this T cell receptor (beta chain) has at least ten counts. Its antigen is unidentified. The data belong to a study of early T cells in non-severe SARS-CoV-2 infection. Study-level background: Chains were not paired, and sequencing was done on bulk RNA from unsorted whole blood.

The study's findings and limits: VDJdb matching favored anti-spike CD8 responses, missing private and CD4 specificities.

This CDR3 is 13 amino acids long. Germline-derived CDR1 and CDR2 are MNHEY and SVGAGI. V lost 0 bases, J lost 10 bases, and 7 bases lay in between. Researchers attached unique molecular identifiers to individual cDNA molecules. A single record per CDR3 protein comes from TCRdb applying MiXCR to the 5' RACE reads. The sample includes around 34,000 distinct CDR3 sequences, 4.5% to 5.5% seen only once; the top ten take about 16%. The genes are TRBV6-5 and TRBJ1-6; D not resolved. The specimen was whole blood. The sequence was obtained from an adult who was a healthcare worker with PCR-confirmed SARS-CoV-2 infection or an uninfected control (not recorded which). In DNA, the CDR3 is TGTGCCAGCAGTTACTCGAAGGGATCACCCCTCCACTTT. Its translation: CASSYSKGSPLHF.